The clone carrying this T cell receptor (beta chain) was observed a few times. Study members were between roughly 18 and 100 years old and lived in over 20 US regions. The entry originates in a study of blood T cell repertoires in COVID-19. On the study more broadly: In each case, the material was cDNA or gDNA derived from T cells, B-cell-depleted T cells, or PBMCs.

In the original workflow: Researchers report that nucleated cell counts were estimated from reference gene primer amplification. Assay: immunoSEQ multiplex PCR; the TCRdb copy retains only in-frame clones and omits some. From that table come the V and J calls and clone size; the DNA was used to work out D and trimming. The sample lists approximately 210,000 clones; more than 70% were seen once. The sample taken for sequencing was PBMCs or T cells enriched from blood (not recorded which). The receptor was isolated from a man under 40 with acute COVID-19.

CDR3 loop: CASSFRDIGGNTIYF. CDR3 coding DNA: TGTGCCAGCAGCTTCCGGGACATAGGGGGAAACACCATATATTTT. The genes are TRBV5-6 and TRBJ1-3; TRBD1 might be the D (6 bases). This CDR3 spans 15 amino acids. Trimming left V 2 bases short and J 4 bases short, with 13 bases between. CDR1 is SGHDT and CDR2 is YYEEEE in the germline V gene.